The clone carrying this TCR beta chain was seen more than once but under ten times. Its cognate antigen is unknown. The data originate from a study of CD8 T cells in ankylosing spondylitis. Study outcomes and limitations: Apparently characteristic of ankylosing spondylitis blood was a TCR beta motif (eight highly homologous variants). Significant enrichment of disease-linked clones was reported in matched ankylosing spondylitis synovial fluid.

V shed 3 bases, J shed 5 bases, and the junction held 4 bases outside the gene matches. CDR3 length equals 15 residues. Quantitative molecular-barcoded 5'-RACE generated the TCR beta libraries. One entry per CDR3 protein results from TCRdb running MiXCR on the 5' RACE reads. The repertoire holds about 540,000 distinct CDR3 sequences, with roughly an eighth as singletons. The rearrangement links TRBV12-3 or TRBV12-4 to TRBJ1-5, with 10 bases aligning to TRBD1. This TCR was sampled from a male donor with ankylosing spondylitis. Sequenced: blood, either unsorted or a sorted T cell fraction (not recorded which). CDR3 amino acids: CASSFRTGGDQPQHF. The CDR3 region has the DNA TGTGCCAGCAGTTTTAGGACAGGGGGGGATCAGCCCCAGCATTTT.